A single sample is the source of the 16 T cell receptor beta chains below, sequenced in a study of shared clonotypes between healthy human individuals. CD45RO negativity and positive selection for CCR7 defined naive CD8 cells, a population that excluded terminally differentiated effector memory CD45RA+ cells. Clones were sequenced by immunoSEQ multiplex PCR, and TCRdb holds only the in-frame ones, with some missing. Here the sample spans about 2.1 million clones, 80% to 95% being singletons. The sequenced sample consisted of naive CD8+ T cells from PBMCs. The receptors shown here come from a man younger than 35 in good health. Some clones in this sample may be carry-over from other donors' samples.

This chain uses TRBV27 with TRBJ1-2; D unclear. The germline V and J ends were trimmed by 5 bases and 2 bases, with 9 bases remaining between them. The CDR3 covers 13 residues. Per germline, CDR1 MNHEY and CDR2 SMNVEV (reference sequence). CDR3 sequence reads: CASSTRANYGYTF. DNA of the CDR3: TGTGCCAGCAGTACCCGGGCAAACTATGGCTACACCTTC.

The CDR3 loop reads CASSSGTARRTYPYNEQFF. The DNA for the CDR3 is TGTGCCAGCAGCTCAGGGACAGCAAGAAGAACATACCCCTACAATGAGCAGTTCTTC. V and J are TRBV7-6 and TRBJ2-1, with 7 bases lining up with TRBD1. Unmatched junction bases numbered 17, after V lost 4 bases and J lost 2 bases. This CDR3 has 19 residues. Per germline, CDR1 SGHVS and CDR2 FNYEAQ.

The chain has TRBV18 and TRBJ2-1, with a tentative D call TRBD1 (6 bases). V shed 2 bases and J shed 3 bases, with 14 bases lying between them. Germline CDR1 reads KGHSH; CDR2 reads LQKENI. This CDR3 comprises 16 residues. The CDR3 DNA sequence: TGTGCCAGCTCACCAGTCGCCGGACAGATCTACAATGAGCAGTTCTTC. Amino acid sequence: CASSPVAGQIYNEQFF.

The rearrangement joins TRBV7-6 to TRBJ2-5; D possibly corresponds to TRBD1 (6 bases). CDR3 size: 14 residues. Trimming removed 3 bases at V and 2 bases at J, with 10 bases between. Germline CDR1 SGHVS, CDR2 FNYEAQ. The CDR3 bases are TGTGCCAGCAGCTTGGGGACAAAGCAAGAGACCCAGTACTTC. It translates to CASSLGTKQETQYF.

The chain recombines TRBV19 with TRBJ1-5; the D is unclear. Germline CDR1 reads LNHDA; CDR2 reads SQIVND (reference sequence). Trimming took 9 bases from V and 1 from J, leaving 13 bases between them. The CDR3 spans 14 residues. The CDR3: CASQTAESNQPQHF. In DNA form, the CDR3 reads TGTGCCAGCCAGACCGCCGAGAGCAATCAGCCCCAGCATTTT. Variable domain in full (rest from reference TRBV19 and TRBJ1-5): DGGITQSPKYLFRKEGQNVTLSCEQNLNHDAMYWYRQDPGQGLRLIYYSQIVNDFQKGDIAEGYSVSREKKESFPLTVTSAQKNPTAFYLCASQTAESNQPQHFGDGTRLSIL.

The chain combines TRBV7-6 with TRBJ2-7; 8 bases are shared with TRBD1. CDR3 length equals 13 residues. J gave up 3 bases and V 4 bases, and 2 bases lay outside the gene matches. Germline V gene lookup returns CDR1 SGHVS and CDR2 FNYEAQ. The CDR3 region has the DNA TGTGCCAGCAGCTCCAGGGGGCTCTACGAGCAGTACTTC. It encodes CASSSRGLYEQYF.

A single count supports this clone. CDR3 residues: CASSPGTGGWNEQFF. The CDR3, as DNA: TGTGCCAGCAGCCCCGGGACAGGGGGCTGGAATGAGCAGTTCTTC. The chain employs TRBV11-2 and TRBJ2-1; 12 bases align to TRBD1. Unmatched junction bases numbered 6, after V lost 5 bases and J lost 7 bases. The CDR3 is 15 amino acids. Germline V gives CDR1 SGHAT, CDR2 FQNNGV. The full variable domain, its missing parts supplied by reference TRBV11-2 and TRBJ2-1, is EAGVAQSPRYKIIEKRQSVAFWCNPISGHATLYWYQQILGQGPKLLIQFQNNGVVDDSQLPKDRFSAERLKGVDSTLKIQPAKLEDSAVYLCASSPGTGGWNEQFFGPGTRLTVL.

The J gene is TRBJ1-2, the V gene TRBV7-9; 7 nucleotides match TRBD1. Trimming took 3 bases from V and 7 from J; bases not matched to a gene: 8. CDR1 SEHNR and CDR2 FQNEAQ come from the germline V gene (reference sequence). CDR3 size: 14 residues. The CDR3 DNA reads TGTGCCAGCAGCTTGGAAGGGGGCGGAGCTGGCTACACCTTC. Translation: CASSLEGGGAGYTF. Together with reference TRBV7-9 and TRBJ1-2, the CDR3 gives the full variable domain: DTGVSQNPRHKITKRGQNVTFRCDPISEHNRLYWYRQTLGQGPEFLTYFQNEAQLEKSRLLSDRFSAERPKGSFSTLEIQRTEQGDSAMYLCASSLEGGGAGYTFGSGTRLTVV.

This clone was detected only once. This rearrangement joins TRBV29-1 to TRBJ2-7; 8 bases are shared with TRBD2. Trimming removed 2 bases from V and 0 bases from J; junction bases left unmatched: 9. CDR3 length equals 16 residues. Per germline, CDR1 SQVTM and CDR2 ANQGSEA. The CDR3 DNA sequence: TGCAGCGTTGAACTAGCGTTCCGGGGGGGCTCCTACGAGCAGTACTTC. The encoded protein is CSVELAFRGGSYEQYF.

The chain couples TRBV5-5 to TRBJ2-1; unclear D gene. Looked up from germline, CDR1 is SGHKS and CDR2 is YYEKEE (reference sequence). The V end was cut by 0 bases, the J end by 0 bases, with 4 bases between. The CDR3 has 14 amino acids. The CDR3 loop reads CASSLDSSYNEQFF. CDR3 DNA: TGTGCCAGCAGCTTGGACAGCTCCTACAATGAGCAGTTCTTC. Drawing the rest from reference TRBV5-5 and TRBJ2-1, the complete variable domain is DAGVTQSPTHLIKTRGQQVTLRCSPISGHKSVSWYQQVLGQGPQFIFQYYEKEERGRGNFPDRFSARQFPNYSSELNVNALLLGDSALYLCASSLDSSYNEQFFGPGTRLTVL.

The chain joins TRBV11-2 to TRBJ2-5; a possible D gene is TRBD1 (6 bases). The DNA end is a closer match to TRBJ2-7, so the J assignment may be wrong. This CDR3 is built from 15 residues. CDR1 is SGHAT, CDR2 FQNNGV, per germline. CDR3 DNA: TGTGCCAGCAGCTCCCTGACAGGCGACTCCTACGAGCAGTACTTC. It yields the protein CASSSLTGDSYEQYF.

The chain uses TRBV19 and TRBJ1-1, with D tentatively TRBD1 (5 bases). CDR1 and CDR2 (germline): LNHDA, SQIVND (reference sequence). V was trimmed by 5 bases and J by 5 bases, leaving 15 bases between them. The CDR3 has 14 amino acids. CDR3 nucleotide sequence: TGTGCCAGTAGTCCTGGGGGGGGGACTACTGAAGCTTTCTTT. Its translation is CASSPGGGTTEAFF.

The chain employs TRBV9 and TRBJ1-1, with TRBD1 identical over 10 bases. With V trimmed by 3 bases and J by 3 bases, 5 bases remained unmatched. Germline CDR1 reads SGDLS; CDR2 reads YYNGEE. This CDR3 contains 15 residues. Here the CDR3 DNA reads TGTGCCAGCAGCGGACAGGGGGCGGCGGACACTGAAGCTTTCTTT. Translating it yields CASSGQGAADTEAFF.

The genes are TRBV23-1 and TRBJ1-1, with D possibly matching TRBD1 (6 bases). TRBV23-1 is noted as an ORF with a role that remains uncertain. The CDR3 is 17 residues long. V lost 2 bases and J 3 bases, leaving 19 bases between the germline ends. CDR3 residues: CASSQRGHRATDTEAFF. The DNA for the CDR3 is TGCGCCAGCAGTCAACGGGGACATAGAGCGACCGACACTGAAGCTTTCTTT.

The V gene is TRBV7-9, the J gene TRBJ2-5, with D possibly matching TRBD2 (6 bases). The CDR3 runs 14 residues. Trimming shortened V by 5 bases and J by 5 bases, and 15 bases separated the two germline ends. CDR1 is SEHNR and CDR2 is FQNEAQ in the germline V gene (reference sequence). The CDR3 nucleotides read TGTGCCAGCAGCCTGACACTAGCCGAGGAGACCCAGTACTTC. Amino acids: CASSLTLAEETQYF.

The sample holds a few counts of this clone. The chain employs TRBV6-4 and TRBJ2-1; 14 bases align to TRBD2. The CDR3 contains 15 residues. Germline values: CDR1 MRHNA, CDR2 SNTAGT. V gave up 6 bases and J gave up 8 bases; unmatched junction bases: 6. This chain's CDR3 is CASSPGTSGSDEQFF. CDR3 nucleotides: TGTGCCAGCAGCCCCGGGACTAGCGGGAGTGATGAGCAGTTCTTC.